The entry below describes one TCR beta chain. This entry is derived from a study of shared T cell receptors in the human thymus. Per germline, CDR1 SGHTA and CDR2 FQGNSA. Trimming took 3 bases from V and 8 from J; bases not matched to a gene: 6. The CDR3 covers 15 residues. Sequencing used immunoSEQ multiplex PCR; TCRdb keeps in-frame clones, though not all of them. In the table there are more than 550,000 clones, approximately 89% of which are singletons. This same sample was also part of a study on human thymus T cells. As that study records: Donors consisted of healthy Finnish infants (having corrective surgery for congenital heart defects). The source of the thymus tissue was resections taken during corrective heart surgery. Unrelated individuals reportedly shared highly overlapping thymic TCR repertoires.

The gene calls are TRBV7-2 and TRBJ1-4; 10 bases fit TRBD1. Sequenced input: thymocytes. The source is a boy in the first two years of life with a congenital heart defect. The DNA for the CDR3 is TGTGCCAGCAGCTTCTTCGGGACAGGGGAAGAAAAACTGTTTTTT. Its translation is CASSFFGTGEEKLFF.